This entry lists 6 T cell receptor beta chains sequenced from one sample in a study of T cell changes during pregnancy in multiple sclerosis (dated by TCRdb to between 2018 and 2021). Library construction relied on the immunoSEQ multiplex PCR assay. This is the immuneACCESS table as TCRdb keeps it, with only in-frame sequences that have V and J called. A part of the clones is gone; compared with another copy, unresolved V genes explain less than half, and the rest is unexplained. The sample contains around 85,000 clones, about nine tenths of them found a single time. Jointly, the top ten make up around 3.3% of the sample. Here the sequenced sample was PBMCs, taken in the first trimester of pregnancy. These receptors came from a female donor in good health, serving as a control in a pregnancy study. Some clones in this sample may be carry-over from other donors' samples.

The chain carries TRBV27 and TRBJ1-1, with D hard to call. Trimming removed 1 base at V and 0 bases at J, with 3 bases between. CDR1 and CDR2 (germline): MNHEY, SMNVEV (reference sequence). This CDR3 has 13 amino acids. CDR3 amino acids: CASSLLMNTEAFF. The CDR3 region has the DNA TGTGCCAGCAGTTTATTAATGAACACTGAAGCTTTCTTT.

The chain couples TRBV15 to TRBJ1-1; a possible D gene is TRBD1 (5 bases). CDR1 is LNHNV, CDR2 YYDKDF, per germline (reference sequence). V gave up 3 bases and J gave up 6 bases, with 14 bases separating them. This CDR3 is 14 amino acids long. CDR3 protein: CATSRGTQGAEAFF. CDR3 bases: TGTGCCACCAGCAGGGGCACTCAGGGCGCTGAAGCTTTCTTT.

The V gene is TRBV13, the J gene TRBJ2-1; 7 positions match TRBD1. The CDR3 consists of 13 residues. Looked up from germline, CDR1 is PRHDT and CDR2 is FYEKMQ (reference sequence). V shed 8 bases, J shed 3 bases, and the junction held 4 bases outside the gene matches. CDR3 DNA: TGTGCCAGCCGACAGGGCTTCTACAATGAGCAGTTCTTC. Its protein is CASRQGFYNEQFF.

The chain uses TRBV15 and TRBJ2-1; the match to TRBD2 covers 12 bases. The CDR3 has 15 amino acids. V lost 1 base and J lost 10; bases outside the gene matches: 5. Germline V CDR1 and CDR2: LNHNV, YYDKDF (reference sequence). For the CDR3, the DNA is TGTGCCACCAGCAGAGGACTAGCGGGAGCTTACGAGCAGTTCTTC. Its protein is CATSRGLAGAYEQFF.

The V gene is TRBV6-5, the J gene TRBJ1-4, with 7 nucleotides matching TRBD1. The V and J ends lost 3 bases and 5 bases, in that order; junction bases with no gene match: 9. Germline V gene data show CDR1 as MNHEY and CDR2 as SVGAGI. The CDR3 runs to 16 residues. In DNA form, the CDR3 reads TGTGCCAGCAGTTATTTAGGATCAGGGGGAAATGAAAAACTGTTTTTT. Translating it yields CASSYLGSGGNEKLFF.

This chain uses TRBV2 with TRBJ1-2, with D tentatively TRBD1 (6 bases). V dropped 8 bases and J dropped 2 bases, with 6 bases sitting between them. Germline V gene lookup returns CDR1 SNHLY and CDR2 FYNNEI. This CDR3 spans 11 amino acids. CDR3 residues: CASGTNYGYTF. As DNA, the CDR3 is TGTGCCAGCGGGACAAACTATGGCTACACCTTC.